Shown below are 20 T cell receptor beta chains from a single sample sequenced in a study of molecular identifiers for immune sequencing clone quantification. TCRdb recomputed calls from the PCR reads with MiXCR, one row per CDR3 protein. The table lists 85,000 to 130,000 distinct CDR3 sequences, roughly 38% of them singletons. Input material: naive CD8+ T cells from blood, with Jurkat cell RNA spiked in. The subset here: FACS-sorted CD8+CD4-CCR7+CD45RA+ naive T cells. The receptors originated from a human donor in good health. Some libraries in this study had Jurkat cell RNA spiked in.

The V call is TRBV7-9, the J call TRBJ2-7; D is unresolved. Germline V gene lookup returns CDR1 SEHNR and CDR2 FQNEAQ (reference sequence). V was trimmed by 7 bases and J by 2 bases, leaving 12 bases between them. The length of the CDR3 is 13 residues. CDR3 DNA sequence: TGTGCCAGCACCGATCGGTGCCCCTACGAGCAGTACTTC. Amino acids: CASTDRCPYEQYF. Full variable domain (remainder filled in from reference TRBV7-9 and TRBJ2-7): DTGVSQNPRHKITKRGQNVTFRCDPISEHNRLYWYRQTLGQGPEFLTYFQNEAQLEKSRLLSDRFSAERPKGSFSTLEIQRTEQGDSAMYLCASTDRCPYEQYFGPGTRLTVT.

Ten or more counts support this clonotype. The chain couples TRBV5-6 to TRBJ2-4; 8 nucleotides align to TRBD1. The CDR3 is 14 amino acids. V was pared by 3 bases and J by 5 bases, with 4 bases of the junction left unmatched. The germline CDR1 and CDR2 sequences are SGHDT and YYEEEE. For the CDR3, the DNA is TGTGCCAGCAGCTGGGGGACAGGAGAAAACATTCAGTACTTC. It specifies CASSWGTGENIQYF.

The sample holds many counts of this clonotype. The CDR3 reads CASSPPGQVNQPQHF. The CDR3 bases are TGTGCCAGCAGTCCTCCGGGACAGGTCAATCAGCCCCAGCATTTT. The chain employs TRBV28 and TRBJ1-5; 8 bases map to TRBD1. With 5 bases clipped from V and 3 bases from J, the junction kept 6 bases outside the gene matches. Germline CDR1 and CDR2: MDHEN and SYDVKM. This CDR3 is built from 15 residues.

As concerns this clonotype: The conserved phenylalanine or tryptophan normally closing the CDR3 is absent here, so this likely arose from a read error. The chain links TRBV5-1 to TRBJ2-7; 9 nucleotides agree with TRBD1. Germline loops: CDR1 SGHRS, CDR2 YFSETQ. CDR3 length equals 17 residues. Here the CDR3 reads CASSRTSGQGYSNEQYI. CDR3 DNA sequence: TGCGCCAGCAGCAGGACCTCCGGACAGGGGTACTCCAACGAGCAGTACATC.

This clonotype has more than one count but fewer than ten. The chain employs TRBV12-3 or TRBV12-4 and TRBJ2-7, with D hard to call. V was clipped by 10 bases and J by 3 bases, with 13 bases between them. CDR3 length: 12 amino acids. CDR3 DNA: TGTGCCACTTCCGAAGGCCTCTACGAGCAGTACTTC. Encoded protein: CATSEGLYEQYF.

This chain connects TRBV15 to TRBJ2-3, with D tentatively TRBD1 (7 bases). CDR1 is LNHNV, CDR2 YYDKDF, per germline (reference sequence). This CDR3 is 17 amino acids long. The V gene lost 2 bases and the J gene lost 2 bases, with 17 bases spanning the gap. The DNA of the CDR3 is TGTGCCACCAGCAGAACCCCGGGGGACAGAGTCACAGATACGCAGTATTTT. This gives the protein CATSRTPGDRVTDTQYF.

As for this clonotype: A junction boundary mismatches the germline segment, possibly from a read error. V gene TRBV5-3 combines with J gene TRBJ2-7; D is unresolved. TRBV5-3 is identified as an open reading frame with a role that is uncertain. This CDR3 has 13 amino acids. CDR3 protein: CASGPGVSDEQYF. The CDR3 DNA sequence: TGTGCCAGCGGACCCGGAGTGTCCGACGAGCAGTATTTC.

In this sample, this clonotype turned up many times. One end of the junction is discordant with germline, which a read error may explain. The DNA of the CDR3 is TGTGCTAGCAGCTTAGCCGCCGGGACCCATAATGAGCAGTTCTTC. It specifies CASSLAAGTHNEQFF. The gene calls are TRBV7-7 and TRBJ2-1, with D perhaps TRBD1 or TRBD2 (5 bases each). The germline gives CDR1 SSHAT, CDR2 FNYEAQ (reference sequence). This CDR3 spans 15 amino acids.

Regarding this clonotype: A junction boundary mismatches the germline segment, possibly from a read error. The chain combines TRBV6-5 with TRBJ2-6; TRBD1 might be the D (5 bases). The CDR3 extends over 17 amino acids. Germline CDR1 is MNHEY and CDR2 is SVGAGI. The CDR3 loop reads CASRRTDLEPGANVLPF. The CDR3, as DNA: TGTGCCAGCAGGCGTACTGACCTGGAACCTGGGGCCAACGTCCTGCCTTTC.

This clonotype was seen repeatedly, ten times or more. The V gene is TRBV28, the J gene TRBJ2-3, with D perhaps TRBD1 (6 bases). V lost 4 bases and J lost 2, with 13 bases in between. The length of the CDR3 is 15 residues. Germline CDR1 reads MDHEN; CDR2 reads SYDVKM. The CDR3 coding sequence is TGTGCCAGCAGTTCCCGGACAGCAGTCACAGATACGCAGTATTTT. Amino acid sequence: CASSSRTAVTDTQYF.

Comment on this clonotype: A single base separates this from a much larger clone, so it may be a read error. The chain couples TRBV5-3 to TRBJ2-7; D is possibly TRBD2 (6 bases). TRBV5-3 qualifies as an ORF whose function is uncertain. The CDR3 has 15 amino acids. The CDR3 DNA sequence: TGTGCCAGCAGCTTGGTCCCGGGGGTAACCTACGAGCAGTACTTC. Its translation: CASSLVPGVTYEQYF.

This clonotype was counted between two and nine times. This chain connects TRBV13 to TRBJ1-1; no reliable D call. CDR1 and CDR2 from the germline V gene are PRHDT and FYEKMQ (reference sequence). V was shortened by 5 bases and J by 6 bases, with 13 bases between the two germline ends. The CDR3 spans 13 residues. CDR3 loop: CASSKSGVAEAFF. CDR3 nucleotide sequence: TGTGCCAGCAGCAAGAGCGGGGTCGCTGAAGCTTTCTTT.

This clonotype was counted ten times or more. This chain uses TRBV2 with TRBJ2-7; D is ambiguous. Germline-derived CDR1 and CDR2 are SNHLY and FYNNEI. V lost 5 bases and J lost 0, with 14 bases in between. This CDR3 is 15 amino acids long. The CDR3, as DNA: TGTGCCAGCAGTCGTATTCCCCTGAGCTCCTACGAGCAGTACTTC. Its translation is CASSRIPLSSYEQYF.

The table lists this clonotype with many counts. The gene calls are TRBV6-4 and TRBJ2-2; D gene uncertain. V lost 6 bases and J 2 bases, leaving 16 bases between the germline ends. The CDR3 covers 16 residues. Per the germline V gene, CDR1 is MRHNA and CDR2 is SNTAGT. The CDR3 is CASSYLPRSNTGELFF. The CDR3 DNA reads TGTGCCAGCAGCTACCTTCCTCGGTCAAACACCGGGGAGCTGTTTTTT.

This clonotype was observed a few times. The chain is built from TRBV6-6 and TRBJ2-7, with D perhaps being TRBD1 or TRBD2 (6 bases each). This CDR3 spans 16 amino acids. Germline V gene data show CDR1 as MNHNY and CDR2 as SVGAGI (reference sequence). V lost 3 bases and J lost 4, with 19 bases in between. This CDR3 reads CASSYWSTGGPYEQYF. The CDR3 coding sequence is TGTGCCAGCAGTTATTGGTCGACAGGAGGGCCTTACGAGCAGTACTTC.

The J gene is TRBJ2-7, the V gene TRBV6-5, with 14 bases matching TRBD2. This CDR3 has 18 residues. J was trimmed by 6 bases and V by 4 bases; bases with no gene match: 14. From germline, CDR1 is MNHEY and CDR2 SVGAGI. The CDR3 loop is CASSFLGQTSGRAFEQYF. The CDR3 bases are TGTGCCAGCAGTTTTCTGGGACAGACTAGCGGGAGGGCCTTCGAGCAGTACTTC.

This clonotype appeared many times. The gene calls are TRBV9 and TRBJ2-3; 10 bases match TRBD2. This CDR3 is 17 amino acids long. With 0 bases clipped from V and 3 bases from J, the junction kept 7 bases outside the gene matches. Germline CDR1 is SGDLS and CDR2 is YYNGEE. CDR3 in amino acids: CASSVAQAGGPTDTQYF. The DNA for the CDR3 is TGTGCCAGCAGCGTAGCTCAAGCGGGAGGGCCAACAGATACGCAGTATTTT.

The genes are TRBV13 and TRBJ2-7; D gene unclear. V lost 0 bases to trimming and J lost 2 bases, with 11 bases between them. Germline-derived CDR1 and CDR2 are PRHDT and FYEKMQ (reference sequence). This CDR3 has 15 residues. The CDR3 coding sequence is TGTGCCAGCAGCTTAGGTAGGCGGTCTACCTACGAGCAGTACTTC. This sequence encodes CASSLGRRSTYEQYF. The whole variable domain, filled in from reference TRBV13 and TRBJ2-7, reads AAGVIQSPRHLIKEKRETATLKCYPIPRHDTVYWYQQGPGQDPQFLISFYEKMQSDKGSIPDRFSAQQFSDYHSELNMSSLELGDSALYFCASSLGRRSTYEQYFGPGTRLTVT.

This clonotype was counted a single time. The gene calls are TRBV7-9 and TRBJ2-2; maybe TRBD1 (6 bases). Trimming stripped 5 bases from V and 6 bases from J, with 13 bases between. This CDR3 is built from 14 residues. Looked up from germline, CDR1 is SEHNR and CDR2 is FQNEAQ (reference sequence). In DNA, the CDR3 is TGTGCCAGCAGCATAGGGGACATCCCCGGGGAGCTGTTTTTT. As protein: CASSIGDIPGELFF.

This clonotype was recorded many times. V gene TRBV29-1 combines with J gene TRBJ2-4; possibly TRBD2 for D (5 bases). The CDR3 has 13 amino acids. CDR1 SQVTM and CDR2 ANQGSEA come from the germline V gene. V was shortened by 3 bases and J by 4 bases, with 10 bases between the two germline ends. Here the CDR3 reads CSVESGRKNIQYF. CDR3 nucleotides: TGCAGCGTTGAGAGCGGCCGGAAAAACATTCAGTACTTC.